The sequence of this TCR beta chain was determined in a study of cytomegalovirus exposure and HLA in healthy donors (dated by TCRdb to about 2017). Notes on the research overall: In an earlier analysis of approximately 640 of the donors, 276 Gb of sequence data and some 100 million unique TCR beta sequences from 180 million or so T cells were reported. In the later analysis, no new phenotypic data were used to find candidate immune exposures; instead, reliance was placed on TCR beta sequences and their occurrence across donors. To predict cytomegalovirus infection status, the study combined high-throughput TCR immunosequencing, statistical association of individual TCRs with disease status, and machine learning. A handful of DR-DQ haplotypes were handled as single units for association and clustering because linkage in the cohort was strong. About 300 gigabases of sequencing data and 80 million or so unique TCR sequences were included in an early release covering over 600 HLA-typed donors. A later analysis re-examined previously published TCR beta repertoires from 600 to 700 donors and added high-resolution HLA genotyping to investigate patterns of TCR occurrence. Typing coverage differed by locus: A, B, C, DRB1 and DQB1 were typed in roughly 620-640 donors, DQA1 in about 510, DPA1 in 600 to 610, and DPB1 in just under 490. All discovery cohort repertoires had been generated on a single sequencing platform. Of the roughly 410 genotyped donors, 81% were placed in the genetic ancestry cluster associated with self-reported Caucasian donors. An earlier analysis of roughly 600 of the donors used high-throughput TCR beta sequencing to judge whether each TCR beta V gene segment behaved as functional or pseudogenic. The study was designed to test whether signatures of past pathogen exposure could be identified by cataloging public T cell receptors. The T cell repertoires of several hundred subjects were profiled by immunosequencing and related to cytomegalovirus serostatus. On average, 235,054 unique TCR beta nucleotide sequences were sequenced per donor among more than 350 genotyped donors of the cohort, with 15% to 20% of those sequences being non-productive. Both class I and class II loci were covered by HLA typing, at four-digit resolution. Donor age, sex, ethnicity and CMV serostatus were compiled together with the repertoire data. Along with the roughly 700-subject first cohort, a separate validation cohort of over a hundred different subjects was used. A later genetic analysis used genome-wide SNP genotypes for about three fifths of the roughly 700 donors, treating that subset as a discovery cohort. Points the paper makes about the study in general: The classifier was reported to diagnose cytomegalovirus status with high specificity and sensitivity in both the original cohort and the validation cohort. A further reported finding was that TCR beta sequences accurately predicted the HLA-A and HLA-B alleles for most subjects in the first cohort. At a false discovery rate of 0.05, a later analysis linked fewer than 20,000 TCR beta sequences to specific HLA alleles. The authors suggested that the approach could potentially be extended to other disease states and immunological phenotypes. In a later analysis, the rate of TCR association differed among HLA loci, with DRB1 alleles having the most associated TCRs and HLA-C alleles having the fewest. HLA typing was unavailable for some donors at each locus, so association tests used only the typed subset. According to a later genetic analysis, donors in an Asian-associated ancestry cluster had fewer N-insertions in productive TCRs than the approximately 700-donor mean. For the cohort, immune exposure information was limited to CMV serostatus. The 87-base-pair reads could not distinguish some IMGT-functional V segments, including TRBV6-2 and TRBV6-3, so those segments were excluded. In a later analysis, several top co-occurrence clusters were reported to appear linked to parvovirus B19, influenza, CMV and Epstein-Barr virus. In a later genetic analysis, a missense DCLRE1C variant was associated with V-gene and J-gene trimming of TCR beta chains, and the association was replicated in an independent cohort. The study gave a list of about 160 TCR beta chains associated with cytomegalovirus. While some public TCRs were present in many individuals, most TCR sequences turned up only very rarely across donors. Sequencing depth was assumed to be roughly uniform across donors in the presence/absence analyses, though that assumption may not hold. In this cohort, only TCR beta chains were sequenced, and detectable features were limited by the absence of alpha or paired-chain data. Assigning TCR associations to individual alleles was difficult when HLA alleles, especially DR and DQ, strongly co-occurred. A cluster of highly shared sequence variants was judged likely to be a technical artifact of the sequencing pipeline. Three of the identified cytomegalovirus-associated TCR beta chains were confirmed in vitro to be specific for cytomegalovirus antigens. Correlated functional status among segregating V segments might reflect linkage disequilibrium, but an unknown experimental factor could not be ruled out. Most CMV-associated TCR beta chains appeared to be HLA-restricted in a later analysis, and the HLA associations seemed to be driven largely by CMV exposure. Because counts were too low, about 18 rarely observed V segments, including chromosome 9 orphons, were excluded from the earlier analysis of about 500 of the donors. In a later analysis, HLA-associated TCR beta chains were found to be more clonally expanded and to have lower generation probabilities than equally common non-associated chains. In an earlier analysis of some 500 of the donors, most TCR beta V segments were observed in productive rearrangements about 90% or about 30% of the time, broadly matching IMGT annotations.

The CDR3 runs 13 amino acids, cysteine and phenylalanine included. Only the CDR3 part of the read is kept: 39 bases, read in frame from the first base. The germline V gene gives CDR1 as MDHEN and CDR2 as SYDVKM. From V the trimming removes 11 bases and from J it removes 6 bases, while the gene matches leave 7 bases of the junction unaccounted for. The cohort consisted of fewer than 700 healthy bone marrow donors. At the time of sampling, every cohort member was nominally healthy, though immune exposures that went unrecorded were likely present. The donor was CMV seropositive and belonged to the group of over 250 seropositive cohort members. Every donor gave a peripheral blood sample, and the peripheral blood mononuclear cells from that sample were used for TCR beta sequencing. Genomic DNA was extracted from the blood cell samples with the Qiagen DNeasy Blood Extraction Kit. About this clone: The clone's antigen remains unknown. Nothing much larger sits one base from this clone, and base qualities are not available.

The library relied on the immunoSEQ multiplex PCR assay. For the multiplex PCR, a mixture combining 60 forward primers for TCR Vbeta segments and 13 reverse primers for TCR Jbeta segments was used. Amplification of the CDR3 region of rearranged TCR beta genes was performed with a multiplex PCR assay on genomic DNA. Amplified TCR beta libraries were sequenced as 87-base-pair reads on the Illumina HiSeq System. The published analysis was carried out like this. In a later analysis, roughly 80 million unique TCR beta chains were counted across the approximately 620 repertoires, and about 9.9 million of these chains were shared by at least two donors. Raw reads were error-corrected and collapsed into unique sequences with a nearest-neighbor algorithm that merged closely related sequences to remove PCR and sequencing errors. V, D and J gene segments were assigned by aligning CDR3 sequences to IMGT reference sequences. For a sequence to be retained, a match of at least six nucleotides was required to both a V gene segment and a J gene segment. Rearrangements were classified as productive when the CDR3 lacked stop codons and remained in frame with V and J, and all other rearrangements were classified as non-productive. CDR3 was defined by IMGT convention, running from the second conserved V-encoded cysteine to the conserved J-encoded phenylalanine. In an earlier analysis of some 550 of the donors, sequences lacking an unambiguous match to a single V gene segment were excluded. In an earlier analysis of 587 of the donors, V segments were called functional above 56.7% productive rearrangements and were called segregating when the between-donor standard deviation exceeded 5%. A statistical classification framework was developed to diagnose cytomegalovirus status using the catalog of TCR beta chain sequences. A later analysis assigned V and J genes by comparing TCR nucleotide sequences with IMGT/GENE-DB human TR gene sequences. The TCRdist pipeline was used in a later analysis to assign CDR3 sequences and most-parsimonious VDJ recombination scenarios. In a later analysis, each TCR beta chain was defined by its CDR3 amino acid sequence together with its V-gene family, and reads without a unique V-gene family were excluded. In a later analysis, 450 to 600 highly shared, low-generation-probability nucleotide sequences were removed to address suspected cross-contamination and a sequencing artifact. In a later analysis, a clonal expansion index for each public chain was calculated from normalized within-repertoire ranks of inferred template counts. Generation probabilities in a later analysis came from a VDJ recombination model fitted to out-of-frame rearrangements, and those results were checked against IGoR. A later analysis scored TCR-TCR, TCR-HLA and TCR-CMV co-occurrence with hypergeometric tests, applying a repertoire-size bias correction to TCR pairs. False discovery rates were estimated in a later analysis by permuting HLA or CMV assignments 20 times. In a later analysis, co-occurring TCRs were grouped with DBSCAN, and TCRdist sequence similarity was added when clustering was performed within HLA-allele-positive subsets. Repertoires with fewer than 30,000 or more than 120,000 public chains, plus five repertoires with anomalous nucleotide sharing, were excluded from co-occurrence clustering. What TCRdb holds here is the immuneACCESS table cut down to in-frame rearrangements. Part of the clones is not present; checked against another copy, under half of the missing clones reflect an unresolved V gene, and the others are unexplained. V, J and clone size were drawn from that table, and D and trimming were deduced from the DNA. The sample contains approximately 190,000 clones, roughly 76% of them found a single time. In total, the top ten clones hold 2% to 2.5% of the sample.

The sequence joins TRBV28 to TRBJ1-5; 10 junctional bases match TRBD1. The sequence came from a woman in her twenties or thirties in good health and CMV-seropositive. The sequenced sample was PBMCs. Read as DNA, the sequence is TGTGCCGTCTCCGACAGGGGGCCTCAGCCCCAGCATTTT. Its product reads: CAVSDRGPQPQHF.